This T cell receptor (beta chain) was observed in a study of blood T cell repertoires in COVID-19. Assay: immunoSEQ multiplex PCR; the TCRdb copy retains only in-frame clones and omits some. The table lists tens of thousands of clones, approximately 78% of them singletons, with around 5.4% in the top ten. Germline CDR1 and CDR2: KGHSH and LQKENI. This CDR3 is built from 16 residues. V was pared by 0 bases and J by 5 bases, with 1 base of the junction left unmatched. The specimen was PBMCs or T cells enriched from blood (not recorded which). The genes are TRBV18 and TRBJ2-2; 12 bases agree with TRBD2. The sequence derives from a woman aged 50 to 60 with acute COVID-19. The CDR3 region has the DNA TGTGCCAGCTCACCACCGACTAGCGGGGGAACCGGGGAGCTGTTTTTT. It translates to CASSPPTSGGTGELFF.